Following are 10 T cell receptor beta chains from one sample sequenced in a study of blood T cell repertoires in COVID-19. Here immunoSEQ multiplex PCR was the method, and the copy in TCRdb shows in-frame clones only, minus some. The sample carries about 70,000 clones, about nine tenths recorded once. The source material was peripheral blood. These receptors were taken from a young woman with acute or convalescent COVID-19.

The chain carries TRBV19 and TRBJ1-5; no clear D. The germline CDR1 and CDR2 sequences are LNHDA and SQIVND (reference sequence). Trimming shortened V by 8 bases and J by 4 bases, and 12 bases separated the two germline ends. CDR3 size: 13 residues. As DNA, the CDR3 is TGTGCCAGTTCAACGGTTCCTAATCAGCCCCAGCATTTT. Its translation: CASSTVPNQPQHF.

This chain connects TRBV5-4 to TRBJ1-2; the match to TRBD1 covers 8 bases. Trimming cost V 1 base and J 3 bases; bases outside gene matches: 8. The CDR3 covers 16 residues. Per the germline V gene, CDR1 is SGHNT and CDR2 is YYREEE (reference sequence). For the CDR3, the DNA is TGTGCCAGCAGCTTGTCCCAGGGGGCCAAATACTATGGCTACACCTTC. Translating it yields CASSLSQGAKYYGYTF.

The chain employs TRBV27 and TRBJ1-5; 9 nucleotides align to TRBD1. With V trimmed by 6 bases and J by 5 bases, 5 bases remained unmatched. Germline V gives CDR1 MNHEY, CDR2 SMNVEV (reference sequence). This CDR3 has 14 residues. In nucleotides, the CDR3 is TGTGCCAGCAGAACAGGGGGCTCCCATCAGCCCCAGCATTTT. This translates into CASRTGGSHQPQHF.

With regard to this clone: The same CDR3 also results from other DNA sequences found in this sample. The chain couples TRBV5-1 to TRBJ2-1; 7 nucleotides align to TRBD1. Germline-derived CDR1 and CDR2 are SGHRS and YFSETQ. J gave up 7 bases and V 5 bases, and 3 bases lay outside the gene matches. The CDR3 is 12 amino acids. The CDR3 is CASSSTGNEQFF. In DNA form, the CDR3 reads TGCGCCAGCAGTTCGACAGGGAATGAGCAGTTCTTC.

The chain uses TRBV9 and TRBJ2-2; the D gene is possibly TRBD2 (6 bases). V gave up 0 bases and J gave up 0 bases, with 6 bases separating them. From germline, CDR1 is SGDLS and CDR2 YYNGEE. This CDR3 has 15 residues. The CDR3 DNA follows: TGTGCCAGCAGCGTAGGCGGGACGAACACCGGGGAGCTGTTTTTT. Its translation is CASSVGGTNTGELFF.

CDR3 residues: CASSQEWTGGGSGANVLTF. The CDR3, as DNA: TGCGCCAGCAGCCAAGAATGGACAGGGGGCGGATCTGGGGCCAACGTCCTGACTTTC. The chain recombines TRBV4-3 with TRBJ2-6; 11 bases line up with TRBD1. Losses at the gene ends were 0 bases for V and 1 base for J; bases not matched to a gene: 5. CDR1 and CDR2 from the germline V gene are LGHNA and YSLEER. The CDR3 length is 19 residues.

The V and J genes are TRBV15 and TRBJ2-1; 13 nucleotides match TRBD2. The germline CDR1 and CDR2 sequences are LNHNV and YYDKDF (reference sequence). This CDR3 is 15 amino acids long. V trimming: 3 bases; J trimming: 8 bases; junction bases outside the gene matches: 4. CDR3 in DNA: TGTGCCACCAGCAGGGGACTAGCGGGAAGCTATGAGCAGTTCTTC. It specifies CATSRGLAGSYEQFF.

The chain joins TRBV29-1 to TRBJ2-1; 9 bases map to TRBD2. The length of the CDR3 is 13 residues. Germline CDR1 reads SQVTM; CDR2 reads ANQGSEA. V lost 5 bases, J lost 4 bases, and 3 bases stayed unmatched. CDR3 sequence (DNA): TGCAGCGTTACCGCGGGAGGGTACAATGAGCAGTTCTTC. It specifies CSVTAGGYNEQFF.

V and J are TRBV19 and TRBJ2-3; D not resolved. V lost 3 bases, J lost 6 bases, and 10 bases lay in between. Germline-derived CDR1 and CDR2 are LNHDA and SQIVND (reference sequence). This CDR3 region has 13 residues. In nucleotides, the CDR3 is TGTGCCAGTAGTATCCTTCTTCGGGATACGCAGTATTTT. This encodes CASSILLRDTQYF.

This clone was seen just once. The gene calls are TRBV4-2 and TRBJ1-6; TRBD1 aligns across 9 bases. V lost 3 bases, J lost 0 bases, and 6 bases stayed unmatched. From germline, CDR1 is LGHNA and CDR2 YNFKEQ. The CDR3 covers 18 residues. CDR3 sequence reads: CASSQTGGSSSYNSPLHF. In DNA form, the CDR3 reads TGTGCCAGCAGCCAGACAGGGGGGAGCAGCTCCTATAATTCACCCCTCCACTTT.